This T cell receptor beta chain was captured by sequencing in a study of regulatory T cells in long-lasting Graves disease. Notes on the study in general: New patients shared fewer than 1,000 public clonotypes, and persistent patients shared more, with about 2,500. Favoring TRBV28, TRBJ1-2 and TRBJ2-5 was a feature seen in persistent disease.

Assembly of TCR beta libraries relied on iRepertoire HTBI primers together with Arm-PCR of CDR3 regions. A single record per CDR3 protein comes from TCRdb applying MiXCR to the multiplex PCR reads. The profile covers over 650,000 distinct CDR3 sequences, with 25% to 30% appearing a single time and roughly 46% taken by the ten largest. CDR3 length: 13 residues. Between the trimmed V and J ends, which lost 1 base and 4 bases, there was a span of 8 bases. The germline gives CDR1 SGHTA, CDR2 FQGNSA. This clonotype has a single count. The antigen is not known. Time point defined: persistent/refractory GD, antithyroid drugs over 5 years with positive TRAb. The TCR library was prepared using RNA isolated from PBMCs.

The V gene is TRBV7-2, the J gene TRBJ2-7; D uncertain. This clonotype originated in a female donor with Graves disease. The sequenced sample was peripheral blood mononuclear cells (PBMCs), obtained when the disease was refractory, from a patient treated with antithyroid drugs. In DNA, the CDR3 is TGTGCCAGCAGCTTAGTGGCGAAGTACGAGCAGTACTTC. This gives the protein CASSLVAKYEQYF.